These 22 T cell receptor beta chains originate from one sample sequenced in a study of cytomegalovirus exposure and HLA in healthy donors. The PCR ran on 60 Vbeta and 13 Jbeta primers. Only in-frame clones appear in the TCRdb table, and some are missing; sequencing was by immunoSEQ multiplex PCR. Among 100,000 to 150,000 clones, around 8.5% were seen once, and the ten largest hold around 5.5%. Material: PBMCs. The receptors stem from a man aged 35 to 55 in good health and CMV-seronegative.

The DNA for the CDR3 is TGCGCCAGCAGGGGGGGTTTCGGCGAGCAGTACTTC. This codes for CASRGGFGEQYF. The chain joins TRBV10-2 to TRBJ2-7, with D perhaps TRBD2 (6 bases). CDR1 and CDR2 from the germline V gene are WSHSY and SAAADI. The CDR3 totals 12 residues. Trimming took 6 bases from V and 6 from J, leaving 12 bases between them.

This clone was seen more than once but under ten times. The CDR3 DNA reads as TGTGCCAGCAGTTTATCTGGCGGGGGGGCACCCTACAATGAGCAGTTCTTC. It is translated as CASSLSGGGAPYNEQFF. V and J are TRBV27 and TRBJ2-1; 9 nucleotides line up with TRBD2. Germline values: CDR1 MNHEY, CDR2 SMNVEV (reference sequence). V dropped 0 bases and J dropped 2; count of bases not matched to a gene: 5. The CDR3 extends over 17 amino acids.

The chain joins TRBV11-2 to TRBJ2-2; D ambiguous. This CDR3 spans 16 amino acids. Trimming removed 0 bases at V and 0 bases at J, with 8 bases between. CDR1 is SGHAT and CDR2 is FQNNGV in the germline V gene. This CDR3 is CASSLDQVANTGELFF. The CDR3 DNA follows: TGTGCCAGCAGCTTAGATCAGGTCGCGAACACCGGGGAGCTGTTTTTT.

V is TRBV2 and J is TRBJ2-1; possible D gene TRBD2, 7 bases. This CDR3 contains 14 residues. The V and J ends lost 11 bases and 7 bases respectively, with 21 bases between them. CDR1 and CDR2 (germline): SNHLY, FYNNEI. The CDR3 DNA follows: TGTGCCGGGCGAGGGGGGGCCTCTTTTAATGAGCAGTTCTTC. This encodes CAGRGGASFNEQFF.

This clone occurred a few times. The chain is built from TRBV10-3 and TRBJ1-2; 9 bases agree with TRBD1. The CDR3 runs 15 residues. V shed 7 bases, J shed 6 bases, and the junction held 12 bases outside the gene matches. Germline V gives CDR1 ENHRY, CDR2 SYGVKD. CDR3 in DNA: TGTGCCATCACGGCCACGGACAGGGGATCGCATGGCTACACCTTC. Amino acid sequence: CAITATDRGSHGYTF.

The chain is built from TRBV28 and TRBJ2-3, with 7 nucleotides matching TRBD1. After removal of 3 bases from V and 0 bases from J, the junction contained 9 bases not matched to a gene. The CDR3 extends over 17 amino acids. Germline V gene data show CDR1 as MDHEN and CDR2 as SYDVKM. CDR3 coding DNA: TGTGCCAGCAGTTTCCCACTAGACAGGGTTAGCACAGATACGCAGTATTTT. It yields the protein CASSFPLDRVSTDTQYF.

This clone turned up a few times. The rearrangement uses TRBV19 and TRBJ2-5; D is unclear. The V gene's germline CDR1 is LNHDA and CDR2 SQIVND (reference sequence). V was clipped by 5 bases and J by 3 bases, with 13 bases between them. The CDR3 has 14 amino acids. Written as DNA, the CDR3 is TGTGCCAGTAGTCCCCGAGTAGCCGAAGAGACCCAGTACTTC. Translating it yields CASSPRVAEETQYF.

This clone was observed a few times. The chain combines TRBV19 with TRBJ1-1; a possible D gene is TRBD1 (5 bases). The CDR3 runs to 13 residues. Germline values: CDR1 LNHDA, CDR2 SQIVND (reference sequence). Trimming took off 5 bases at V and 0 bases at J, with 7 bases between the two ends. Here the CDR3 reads CASSQGLNTEAFF. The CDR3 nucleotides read TGTGCCAGTAGTCAGGGATTGAACACTGAAGCTTTCTTT.

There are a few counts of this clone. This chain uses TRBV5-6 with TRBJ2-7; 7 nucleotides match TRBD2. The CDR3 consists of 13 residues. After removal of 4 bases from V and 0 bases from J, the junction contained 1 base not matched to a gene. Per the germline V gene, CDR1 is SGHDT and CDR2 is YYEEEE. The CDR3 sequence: CASSPGGSYEQYF. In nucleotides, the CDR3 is TGTGCCAGCAGCCCGGGGGGCTCCTACGAGCAGTACTTC.

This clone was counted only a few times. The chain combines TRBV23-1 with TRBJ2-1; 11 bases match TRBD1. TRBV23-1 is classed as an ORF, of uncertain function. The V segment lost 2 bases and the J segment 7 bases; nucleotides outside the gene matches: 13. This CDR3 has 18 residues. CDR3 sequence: CASSQEDRGRLGMNEQFF. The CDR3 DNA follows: TGCGCCAGCAGTCAAGAGGACAGGGGGCGGTTGGGCATGAATGAGCAGTTCTTC.

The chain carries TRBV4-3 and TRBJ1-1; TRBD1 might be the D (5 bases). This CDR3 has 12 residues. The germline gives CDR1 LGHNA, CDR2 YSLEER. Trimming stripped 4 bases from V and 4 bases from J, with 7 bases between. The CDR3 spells CASSPGGTEAFF. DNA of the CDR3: TGCGCCAGCAGCCCGGGGGGCACTGAAGCTTTCTTT.

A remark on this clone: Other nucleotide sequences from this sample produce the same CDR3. CDR3 in amino acids: CASSLGGGSYNEQFF. The CDR3 region has the DNA TGCGCCAGCAGCTTGGGCGGCGGATCCTACAATGAGCAGTTCTTC. The chain combines TRBV5-1 with TRBJ2-1; D uncertain. The V end lost 0 bases, the J end lost 1 base, and 8 bases lay between the germline ends. This CDR3 has 15 amino acids. Germline lookup yields CDR1 SGHRS and CDR2 YFSETQ. Together with reference TRBV5-1 and TRBJ2-1, the CDR3 gives the full variable domain: KAGVTQTPRYLIKTRGQQVTLSCSPISGHRSVSWYQQTPGQGLQFLFEYFSETQRNKGNFPGRFSGRQFSNSRSEMNVSTLELGDSALYLCASSLGGGSYNEQFFGPGTRLTVL.

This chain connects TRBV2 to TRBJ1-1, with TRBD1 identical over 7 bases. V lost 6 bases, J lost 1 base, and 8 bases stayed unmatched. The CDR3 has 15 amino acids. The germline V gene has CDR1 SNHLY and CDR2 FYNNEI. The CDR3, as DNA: TGTGCCAGCAGCCGAGTCCGACAGGGGAACACTGAAGCTTTCTTT. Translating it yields CASSRVRQGNTEAFF.

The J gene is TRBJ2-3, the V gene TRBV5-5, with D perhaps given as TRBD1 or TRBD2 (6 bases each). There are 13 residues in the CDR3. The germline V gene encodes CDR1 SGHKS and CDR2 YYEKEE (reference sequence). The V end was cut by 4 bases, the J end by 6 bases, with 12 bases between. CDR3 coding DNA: TGTGCCAGCAGCCTGGGGGGCTCTGATACGCAGTATTTT. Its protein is CASSLGGSDTQYF.

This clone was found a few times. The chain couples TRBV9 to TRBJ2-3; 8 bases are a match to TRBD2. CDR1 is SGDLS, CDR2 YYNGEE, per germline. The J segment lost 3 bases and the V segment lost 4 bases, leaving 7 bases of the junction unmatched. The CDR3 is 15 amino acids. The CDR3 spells CASSKTGLGTDTQYF. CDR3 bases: TGTGCCAGCAGCAAAACGGGACTAGGTACAGATACGCAGTATTTT.

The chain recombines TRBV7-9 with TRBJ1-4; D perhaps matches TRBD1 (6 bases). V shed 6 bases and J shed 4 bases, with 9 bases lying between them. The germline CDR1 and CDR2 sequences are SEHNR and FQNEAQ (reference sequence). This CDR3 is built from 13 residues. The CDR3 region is CASRGGNNEKLFF. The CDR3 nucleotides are TGTGCCAGCAGAGGGGGTAATAATGAAAAACTGTTTTTT.

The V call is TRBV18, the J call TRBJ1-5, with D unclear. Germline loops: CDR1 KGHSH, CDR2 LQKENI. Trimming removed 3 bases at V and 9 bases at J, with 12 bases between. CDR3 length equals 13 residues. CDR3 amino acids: CASSPGPLWPQHF. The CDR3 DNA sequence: TGTGCCAGCTCACCTGGCCCGCTTTGGCCCCAGCATTTT.

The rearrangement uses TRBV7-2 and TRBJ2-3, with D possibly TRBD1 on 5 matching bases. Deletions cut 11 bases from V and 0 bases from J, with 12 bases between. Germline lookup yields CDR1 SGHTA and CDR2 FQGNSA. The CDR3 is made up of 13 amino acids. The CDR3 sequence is CASRQFSTDTQYF. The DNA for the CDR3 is TGTGCCTCCCGACAGTTTAGCACAGATACGCAGTATTTT.

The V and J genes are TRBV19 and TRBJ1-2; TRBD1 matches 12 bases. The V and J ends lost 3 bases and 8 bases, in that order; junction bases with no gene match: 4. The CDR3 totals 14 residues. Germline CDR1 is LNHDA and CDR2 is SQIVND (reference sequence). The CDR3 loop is CASSIRDRGLGYTF. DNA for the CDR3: TGTGCCAGTAGTATCCGGGACAGGGGGCTCGGCTACACCTTC.

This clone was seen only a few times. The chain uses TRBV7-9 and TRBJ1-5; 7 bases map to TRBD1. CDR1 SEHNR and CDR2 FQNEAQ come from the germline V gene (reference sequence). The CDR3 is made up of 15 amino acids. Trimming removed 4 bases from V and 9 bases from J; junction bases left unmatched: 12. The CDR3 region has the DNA TGTGCCAGCAGCTCTATGGAGGGGGCGGGTAGGCCCCAGCATTTT. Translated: CASSSMEGAGRPQHF.

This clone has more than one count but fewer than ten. CDR3 bases: TGTGCCAGCAGTTCCGAGGGTGATTATGGCTACACCTTC. Amino acids: CASSSEGDYGYTF. This chain connects TRBV7-9 to TRBJ1-2, with D unclear. The germline gives CDR1 SEHNR, CDR2 FQNEAQ (reference sequence). The CDR3 is 13 residues long. V lost 6 bases, J lost 5 bases, and 13 bases lay in between. Drawing the rest from reference TRBV7-9 and TRBJ1-2, the complete variable domain is DTGVSQNPRHKITKRGQNVTFRCDPISEHNRLYWYRQTLGQGPEFLTYFQNEAQLEKSRLLSDRFSAERPKGSFSTLEIQRTEQGDSAMYLCASSSEGDYGYTFGSGTRLTVV.

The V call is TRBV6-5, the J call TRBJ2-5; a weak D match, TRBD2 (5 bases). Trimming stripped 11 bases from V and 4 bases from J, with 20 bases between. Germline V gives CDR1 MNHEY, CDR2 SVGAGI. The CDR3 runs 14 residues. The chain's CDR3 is CASSSGLAIETQYF. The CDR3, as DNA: TGTGCCTCCTCGTCGGGTCTAGCTATAGAGACCCAGTACTTC.